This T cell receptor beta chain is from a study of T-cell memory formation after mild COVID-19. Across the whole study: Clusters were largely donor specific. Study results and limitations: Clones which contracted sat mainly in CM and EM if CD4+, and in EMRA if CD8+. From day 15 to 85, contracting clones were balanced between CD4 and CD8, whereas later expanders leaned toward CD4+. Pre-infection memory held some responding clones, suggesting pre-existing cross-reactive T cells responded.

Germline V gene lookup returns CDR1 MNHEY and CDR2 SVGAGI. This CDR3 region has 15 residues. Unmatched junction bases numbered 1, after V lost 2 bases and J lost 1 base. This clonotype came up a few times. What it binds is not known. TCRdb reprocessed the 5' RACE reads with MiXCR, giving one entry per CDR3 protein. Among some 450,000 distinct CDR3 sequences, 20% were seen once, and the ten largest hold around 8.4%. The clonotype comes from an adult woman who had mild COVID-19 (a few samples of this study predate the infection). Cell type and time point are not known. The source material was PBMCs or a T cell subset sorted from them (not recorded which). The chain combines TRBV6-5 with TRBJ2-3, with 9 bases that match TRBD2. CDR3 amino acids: CASSYGTSRTDTQYF. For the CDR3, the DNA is TGTGCCAGCAGTTACGGGACTAGCCGCACAGATACGCAGTATTTT.